This TCR beta chain was found in a study of T-cell reconstitution after alpha-beta-depleted transplantation in children. In this sample, this clonotype turned up many times. This CDR3 has 14 amino acids. Germline V CDR1 and CDR2: LGHDT, YNNKEL (reference sequence). V was cut by 1 base and J by 2 bases, with 8 bases left in between. Unique molecular identifiers were incorporated into the prepared TCRbeta library. Via MiXCR, TCRdb re-called the PCR reads, giving one row per CDR3 protein. The data show approximately 240,000 distinct CDR3 sequences, about 9.6% seen once. This clonotype was obtained from a human donor who donated a stem cell graft to a child with SCID. The sample was PBMCs from the stem cell graft donor, taken from the stem cell graft. The chain joins TRBV3-1 to TRBJ1-1; D is perhaps TRBD1 (5 bases). CDR3 bases: TGTGCCAGCAGCCAAGCAGGGCAAAACACTGAAGCTTTCTTT. Translated, it gives CASSQAGQNTEAFF.